The entry below gives a single T cell receptor beta chain sequence along with its context. This sample is drawn from a study of blood T cell repertoires in COVID-19. Study summary: Sites across the United States, Italy and Spain contributed samples from acute and convalescent COVID-19.

Study members were between 18 and 89 years old and lived in some 26 US regions. Original handling: It was from reference gene primer amplification that nucleated cell counts were estimated. Clones were sequenced by immunoSEQ multiplex PCR, and TCRdb holds only the in-frame ones, with some missing. The DNA was the basis for D and trimming; V, J and clone size are from that table. The sample records roughly 140,000 clones, approximately 80% being singletons. The receptor's source is a woman under 30 who had been exposed to COVID-19. Sample: PBMCs or T cells enriched from blood (not recorded which).

DNA of the CDR3: TGCGCCAGCAGTCAATCCCCCCTAGCGGGAGCGTCGAACACCGGGGAGCTGTTTTTT. Translated: CASSQSPLAGASNTGELFF. The chain combines TRBV23-1 with TRBJ2-2; 10 bases map to TRBD2. TRBV23-1 is an open reading frame, and its role is uncertain. The CDR3 runs to 19 residues. With V trimmed by 0 bases and J by 0 bases, 7 bases remained unmatched.